Included here is one T cell receptor (beta chain) sequence, with context. It lacks a known antigen. Base qualities are not at hand, and no much larger clone is one base apart. These data originate in a study of shared clonotypes between healthy human individuals (dated by TCRdb to the early 2020s). Broadly, across the study: Two women and a few men aged 18 to 49 years were included in the cohort. For each donor, CD4 naive and CD4 memory were each given three plates, CD8 naive was given two plates, and CD8 memory was given one plate. To estimate repertoire size and how much clonotypes are shared between individuals, the study performed deep sequencing of blood TCR repertoires from about five healthy adults. Different laboratories and diverse techniques were used to prepare libraries and sequence TCR repertoires, to increase sequencing depth and limit assay-specific biases. Between about 0.94 and 8.9 billion PBMCs per donor were obtained by leukapheresis. Beyond this particular receptor, the publication reports: Only blood was sampled, and tissue TCR repertoires likely differ from those in blood. When a handful of donors were compared, the shared fraction of clonotypes was approximately 5% for naive CD4, around 3.6% for naive CD8, roughly 2.3% for memory CD4, and approximately 0.4% for memory CD8. Rarefaction of sorted-subset datasets indicated incomplete sequencing despite the large sequencing depth. The small number of donors limited the genetic and exposure-history diversity represented. Pairwise subsampling led to the expectation that sequencing depth would affect the degree of clonotype sharing among donors. Naive subsets generally had larger estimated clonotype richness than memory subsets did. Compared with non-shared clonotypes, the clonotypes found in all four sorted-subset donors had higher generation probabilities.

Using the deep immunoSEQ assay, TCR CDR3 regions were amplified from genomic DNA by multiplex PCR. Extracted genomic DNA from each cell subset was distributed evenly across all wells of several immunoSEQ 96-well plates, and each plate was treated as a replicate. For sorted subsets, approximately 0.2 ug of genomic DNA, equivalent to 25,000 to 35,000 T cell genomes, went into each replicate PCR. The purified libraries were quantified using a Qubit 3.0 fluorometer, sized with a Bioanalyzer 2100, and then quantified again using the KAPA Library Quantification kit. Every immunoSEQ 96-well plate was sequenced on a dedicated single-read 150-cycle Illumina NextSeq 550 flow cell. Concerning the study's data processing: Because only junctional sequences without quality scores were contained in the immunoSEQ output, filtering matching that applied to full-length reads could not be performed. To assign V/J genes and CDR3, sequences were annotated using PyIR, a Python wrapper for IgBLAST v1.9, with IMGT germline references. Reads were removed for weak V/J assignments (E-value above 1e-6), missing CDR3, stop codons, out-of-frame junctions, or ambiguous translated residues. V3J clonotypes were defined by identical inferred V gene, J gene, and CDR3 amino acid sequence. Percentage overlap between repertoires was computed as shared unique clonotypes divided by the size of the smaller repertoire. Richness of each repertoire was evaluated using RTK rarefaction, the Chao1 estimator, and Recon v2.1 estimates of unobserved clonotypes. Generation probabilities were computed with OLGA for all TCRbeta clonotypes obtained by the gDNA method from a few donors. Here the immuneACCESS table is served through TCRdb, limited to in-frame sequences with V and J called. Missing clones are a known gap in these copies; in checked studies unresolved V genes cover under half, and the rest lacks a known reason. The DNA was the basis for D and trimming; V, J and clone size are from that table. This sample gives about 2.4 million clones in total; over 85% of them show up just once. The ten largest clones capture around 0.4% of the sample.

Donors were healthy HIV-negative adults with no recently reported acute infections or vaccinations. Every donor was a Caucasian adult residing in Nashville, Tennessee, USA. Magnetic negative selection was used to enrich CD4+ T cells, after which naive cells were positively selected on CD45RA and the negative fraction became the memory subset. Blood was collected by leukapheresis, and PBMCs were isolated by Ficoll-Histopaque density gradient centrifugation and then cryopreserved in liquid nitrogen vapor phase. Analytical flow cytometry was used to check the purity and quantity of each magnetically sorted T cell population. Genomic DNA was isolated from every sorted fraction and measured by UV absorbance on a Nanodrop 2000c. Sequencing input: naive CD4+ T cells from PBMCs. Explained via the paper, the cell subset or site label denotes: CD45RA+ positively selected. This TCR was sampled from a man younger than 35 in good health. Some clones in this sample may be carry-over from other donors' samples.

The DNA sequence is TGTGCCAGTAGGGAGCAGGGGGCCTCCGAGCAGTACTTC. Its protein product is CASREQGASEQYF. Rearrangement joined TRBV19 to TRBJ2-7; TRBD1 fits 8 bases in the junction. The CDR3 holds 13 amino acids from the cysteine to the phenylalanine. Only the CDR3 DNA stays, 39 bases, in frame from base 1. The germline V gene encodes CDR1 LNHDA and CDR2 SQIVND (reference sequence). V is trimmed back by 6 bases and J by 6 bases, and the junction contains 7 bases that no gene match accounts for.